The 29 T cell receptor beta chains reported below all come from one sample, sequenced in a study of blood T cell repertoires in COVID-19. Method: immunoSEQ multiplex PCR; TCRdb's copy keeps in-frame clones and lacks some. The repertoire holds under 20,000 clones, with approximately 80% as singletons. What was sequenced was peripheral blood. The receptors originated from a man in his 70s with COVID-19, enrolled during active disease.

This rearrangement joins TRBV28 to TRBJ1-2; D gene unclear. Germline V lookup: CDR1 MDHEN, CDR2 SYDVKM. The CDR3 has 11 amino acids. Trimming stripped 6 bases from V and 3 bases from J, with 5 bases between. DNA of the CDR3: TGTGCCAGCAGCGAGCACTATGGCTACACCTTC. The encoded protein is CASSEHYGYTF.

The V and J genes are TRBV2 and TRBJ2-1; 7 bases fit TRBD1. The J segment lost 8 bases and the V segment lost 4 bases, leaving 11 bases of the junction unmatched. CDR3 size: 15 residues. Germline CDR1 and CDR2: SNHLY and FYNNEI. The CDR3 is CASSVGDRSGYEQFF. In DNA form, the CDR3 reads TGTGCCAGCAGTGTAGGGGACAGATCCGGCTATGAGCAGTTCTTC.

This chain connects TRBV28 to TRBJ1-3; TRBD1 aligns across 8 bases. With 9 bases clipped from V and 2 bases from J, the junction kept 6 bases outside the gene matches. The CDR3 has 14 amino acids. CDR1 and CDR2 (germline): MDHEN, SYDVKM. This CDR3 is CASIDRGAGNTIYF. The CDR3 region has the DNA TGTGCCAGTATTGACAGGGGCGCTGGAAACACCATATATTTT.

This clone was seen only a few times. The chain links TRBV19 to TRBJ1-5, with 8 bases fitting TRBD1. The CDR3 consists of 17 residues. From germline, CDR1 is LNHDA and CDR2 SQIVND (reference sequence). The V and J ends lost 2 bases and 0 bases, in that order; junction bases with no gene match: 6. In DNA form, the CDR3 reads TGTGCCAGTAGTATACTAATGACAGGGGCTAGCAATCAGCCCCAGCATTTT. Translation: CASSILMTGASNQPQHF.

This sequence joins TRBV2 and TRBJ1-5; D uncertain. The germline V gene encodes CDR1 SNHLY and CDR2 FYNNEI. The CDR3 consists of 14 residues. Deletions cut 5 bases from V and 5 bases from J, with 13 bases between. The chain's CDR3 is CASSSPERHQPQHF. DNA for the CDR3: TGTGCCAGCAGTAGTCCGGAGAGGCATCAGCCCCAGCATTTT.

V usage is TRBV11-1 and J usage is TRBJ2-2; tentatively, D is TRBD2 (5 bases). CDR1 is SGHAT and CDR2 is FQDESV in the germline V gene (reference sequence). This CDR3 spans 14 amino acids. Deletions cut 7 bases from V and 1 base from J, with 10 bases between. The CDR3 DNA sequence: TGTGCCAGCACCCGCCGGGAGAACACCGGGGAGCTGTTTTTT. Amino acids: CASTRRENTGELFF.

The V gene is TRBV7-2, the J gene TRBJ1-2, with 9 positions matching TRBD1. The CDR3 is 15 residues long. The J segment lost 4 bases and the V segment lost 5 bases, leaving 8 bases of the junction unmatched. Germline values: CDR1 SGHTA, CDR2 FQGNSA. The CDR3 sequence is CASSRGTGNAYGYTF. Written as DNA, the CDR3 is TGTGCCAGCAGCAGAGGGACAGGGAACGCCTATGGCTACACCTTC.

The genes are TRBV2 and TRBJ1-6, with a possible D match to TRBD1 (5 bases). V was trimmed by 2 bases and J by 10 bases, leaving 21 bases between them. The CDR3 runs 17 residues. From germline, CDR1 is SNHLY and CDR2 FYNNEI. CDR3 coding DNA: TGTGCCAGCAGTGAACGGGCCCGGGAGGGGTTAGGATCACCCCTCCACTTT. This codes for CASSERAREGLGSPLHF.

The rearrangement joins TRBV30 to TRBJ1-6, with D possibly matching TRBD1 (6 bases). The CDR3 runs to 13 residues. CDR1 and CDR2 (germline): GTSNPN, SVGIG (reference sequence). Trimming stripped 2 bases from V and 6 bases from J, with 8 bases between. DNA for the CDR3: TGTGCCTGGAGTAGGGGGGGTAATTCACCCCTCCACTTT. Its translation: CAWSRGGNSPLHF.

The DNA for the CDR3 is TGTGCCAGCAGTTATAGCAATCAGCCCCAGCATTTT. Translated: CASSYSNQPQHF. The chain links TRBV7-9 to TRBJ1-5; no reliable D call. CDR1 and CDR2 from the germline V gene are SEHNR and FQNEAQ (reference sequence). The CDR3 is made up of 12 amino acids. Deletions cut 6 bases from V and 0 bases from J, with 3 bases between.

This clone was counted between two and nine times. V gene TRBV10-1 combines with J gene TRBJ2-1; the D is unclear. Germline lookup yields CDR1 WNHNN and CDR2 SYGVQD (reference sequence). V was shortened by 3 bases and J by 0 bases, with 9 bases between the two germline ends. The CDR3 has 15 amino acids. The DNA for the CDR3 is TGCGCCAGCAGTGAATCAGTATACTCCTACAATGAGCAGTTCTTC. Protein product: CASSESVYSYNEQFF.

Here the CDR3 reads CASSRPGTGGTYEQYF. The CDR3 coding sequence is TGTGCCAGCAGCCGCCCCGGGACAGGGGGTACCTACGAGCAGTACTTC. The chain couples TRBV16 to TRBJ2-7, with 11 nucleotides matching TRBD1. The trim removed 4 bases at V and 2 bases at J, leaving 7 bases unmatched. Germline V gene lookup returns CDR1 KGHSY and CDR2 FQNENV. The CDR3 spans 16 residues.

This clone was detected once. This chain links TRBV19 with TRBJ1-2, with 9 positions matching TRBD1. The CDR3 sequence is 15 residues long. The junction had 15 bases not matched to a gene; V was cut back by 5 bases and J by 11 bases. Germline CDR1 is LNHDA and CDR2 is SQIVND (reference sequence). This CDR3 reads CASSPRTGVGYGYTF. CDR3 coding DNA: TGTGCCAGTAGTCCGAGGACAGGGGTAGGCTACGGGTACACCTTC. The full variable domain, in which reference TRBV19 and TRBJ1-2 provide the parts outside the CDR3, is DGGITQSPKYLFRKEGQNVTLSCEQNLNHDAMYWYRQDPGQGLRLIYYSQIVNDFQKGDIAEGYSVSREKKESFPLTVTSAQKNPTAFYLCASSPRTGVGYGYTFGSGTRLTVV.

V gene TRBV3-1 (or the pseudogene TRBV3-2) combines with J gene TRBJ2-5; no firm D call. Germline assignment: CDR1 LGHDT and CDR2 YNNKEL (reference sequence). Trimming shortened V by 2 bases and J by 4 bases, and 5 bases separated the two germline ends. The CDR3 has 12 amino acids. CDR3 residues: CASSQRVETQYF. CDR3 sequence (DNA): TGTGCCAGCAGCCAACGGGTAGAGACCCAGTACTTC.

This rearrangement joins TRBV29-1 to TRBJ1-3; D call uncertain. This CDR3 is built from 13 residues. V was clipped by 6 bases and J by 2 bases, with 11 bases between them. Germline-derived CDR1 and CDR2 are SQVTM and ANQGSEA. The CDR3 DNA follows: TGCAGCGTGGTACAAGTCACTGGAAACACCATATATTTT. Protein sequence: CSVVQVTGNTIYF.

This rearrangement joins TRBV20-1 to TRBJ2-3; possible D gene TRBD2, 6 bases. V was cut by 3 bases and J by 2 bases, with 12 bases left in between. Per the germline V gene, CDR1 is DFQATT and CDR2 is SNEGSKA (reference sequence). The CDR3 totals 14 residues. This CDR3 is CSASGGFATDTQYF. CDR3 bases: TGCAGTGCTAGTGGAGGGTTCGCCACAGATACGCAGTATTTT.

The chain has TRBV10-3 and TRBJ1-4; no definite D call. The CDR3 is 14 residues long. V lost 3 bases, J lost 7 bases, and 12 bases lay in between. Per germline, CDR1 ENHRY and CDR2 SYGVKD. The CDR3 protein is CAISEKVTGEKLFF. CDR3 nucleotides: TGTGCCATCAGTGAAAAAGTGACTGGTGAAAAACTGTTTTTT.

V and J are TRBV7-9 and TRBJ2-6; 8 bases line up with TRBD1. The CDR3 runs 16 residues. Germline V lookup: CDR1 SEHNR, CDR2 FQNEAQ (reference sequence). V was clipped by 5 bases and J by 2 bases; unmatched bases: 5. The chain's CDR3 is CASSDQGAAGANVLTF. The CDR3 DNA reads as TGTGCCAGCAGCGATCAGGGGGCAGCTGGGGCCAACGTCCTGACTTTC.

The chain couples TRBV6-5 to TRBJ1-5; tentatively, D is TRBD1 (5 bases). V lost 6 bases, J lost 4 bases, and 13 bases lay in between. CDR1 and CDR2 (germline): MNHEY, SVGAGI. This CDR3 region has 14 residues. The CDR3 is CASRNGHINQPQHF. CDR3 sequence (DNA): TGTGCCAGCAGGAATGGACACATAAATCAGCCCCAGCATTTT.

The rearrangement joins TRBV5-1 to TRBJ2-4; 8 bases are shared with TRBD2. The V segment lost 0 bases and the J segment 10 bases; nucleotides outside the gene matches: 6. This CDR3 has 14 residues. The germline gives CDR1 SGHRS, CDR2 YFSETQ. In nucleotides, the CDR3 is TGCGCCAGCAGCTTGGACGGGCGGGGGGCTATTCAGTACTTC. Protein product: CASSLDGRGAIQYF.

This chain links TRBV11-2 with TRBJ2-1, with TRBD1 matching over 8 bases. Germline V gene lookup returns CDR1 SGHAT and CDR2 FQNNGV. CDR3 length equals 15 residues. Losses at the gene ends were 3 bases for V and 6 bases for J; bases not matched to a gene: 7. In nucleotides, the CDR3 is TGTGCCAGCAGCTTTGGGCAGGGGGCCCCCAATGAGCAGTTCTTC. This translates into CASSFGQGAPNEQFF.

This clone was picked up one time. The gene calls are TRBV6-5 and TRBJ1-2, with TRBD1 as a possible D gene (6 bases). Germline loops: CDR1 MNHEY, CDR2 SVGAGI. The ends were cut back, 5 bases at V and 4 bases at J, with 17 bases in the middle. CDR3 length equals 15 residues. CDR3 nucleotides: TGTGCCAGCAGTACGTACCAGGGGCCGCTCTATGGCTACACCTTC. Its protein is CASSTYQGPLYGYTF.

The chain couples TRBV27 to TRBJ2-1; D gene unclear. This CDR3 has 13 residues. Germline V gene sequence: CDR1 MNHEY, CDR2 SMNVEV (reference sequence). Trimming shortened V by 6 bases and J by 0 bases, and 6 bases separated the two germline ends. The CDR3 coding sequence is TGTGCCAGCAGCTACGCCTCCTACAATGAGCAGTTCTTC. Translating it yields CASSYASYNEQFF.

V usage is TRBV4-3 and J usage is TRBJ2-7, with a possible D match to TRBD2 (6 bases). Trimming stripped 4 bases from V and 0 bases from J, with 13 bases between. In germline, CDR1 is LGHNA, CDR2 YSLEER. The CDR3 sequence is 15 residues long. In DNA, the CDR3 is TGCGCCAGCAGCCGCGGGGACCTAAGCTCCTACGAGCAGTACTTC. The encoded protein is CASSRGDLSSYEQYF.

The V and J genes are TRBV3-1 (or the pseudogene TRBV3-2) and TRBJ1-1; TRBD1 might be the D (6 bases). The CDR3 runs 16 residues. CDR1 and CDR2 (germline): LGHDT, YNNKEL (reference sequence). The V end was cut by 6 bases, the J end by 1 base, with 18 bases between. The CDR3 sequence: CASSSAGVRRNTEAFF. The CDR3 DNA sequence: TGTGCCAGCAGTTCCGCAGGGGTAAGACGGAACACTGAAGCTTTCTTT.

V is TRBV12-3 or TRBV12-4 and J is TRBJ2-3; D not resolved. Trimming stripped 0 bases from V and 2 bases from J, with 3 bases between. The CDR3 totals 13 residues. CDR3 loop: CASSLAYTDTQYF. The DNA for the CDR3 is TGTGCCAGCAGTTTAGCCTACACAGATACGCAGTATTTT.

This sequence joins TRBV3-1 (or the pseudogene TRBV3-2) and TRBJ2-5, with 7 positions matching TRBD2. The CDR3 spans 17 residues. The germline gives CDR1 LGHDT, CDR2 YNNKEL (reference sequence). The V segment lost 0 bases and the J segment 7 bases; nucleotides outside the gene matches: 14. This chain's CDR3 is CASSQETTSRRMGTQYF. The CDR3 DNA follows: TGTGCCAGCAGCCAAGAGACGACTAGCCGACGAATGGGGACCCAGTACTTC.

Of note for this clone: Germline is not matched at one junction end, which may reflect a read error. The chain combines TRBV7-7 with TRBJ2-7; D not certain. The CDR3 has 12 amino acids. Germline loops: CDR1 SSHAT, CDR2 FNYEAQ (reference sequence). The CDR3: CASSRRSYEQYF. CDR3 DNA sequence: TGTGCTAGCAGTCGGAGAAGCTACGAGCAGTACTTC.

The rearrangement joins TRBV24-1 to TRBJ1-2; D unclear. CDR3 length: 13 amino acids. The V end was cut by 2 bases, the J end by 8 bases, with 11 bases between. From germline, CDR1 is KGHDR and CDR2 SFDVKD. CDR3 sequence: CATSDYRGLGYTF. The CDR3 coding sequence is TGTGCCACCAGTGATTATCGGGGATTGGGCTACACCTTC.